Below are 26 T cell receptor beta chains sequenced from a single sample in a study of OX40 agonist ivuxolimab in advanced cancers. Sequenced by immunoSEQ multiplex PCR; TCRdb stores in-frame clones only, minus some. The table shows tens of thousands of clones, with approximately 94% occurring only once. The sample was CD4+ or CD8+ T cells sorted from blood, taken in a trial of the OX40 agonist ivuxolimab. These receptors originate from an adult with an advanced solid tumor such as melanoma, head and neck, liver or kidney cancer.

The chain couples TRBV12-2 to TRBJ1-4; TRBD1, the D gene given by the table, was not confirmed from the DNA. TRBV12-2 corresponds to a pseudogene. The CDR3 is 18 residues long. CDR3 DNA sequence: TGTGCAAGTCGCTCCCACTTTGGACAGGGTTTGACTAATGAAAAACTGTTTTTT. This gives the protein CASRSHFGQGLTNEKLFF.

This clone was seen just once. The chain carries TRBV6-5 and TRBJ2-1, with TRBD2 identical over 10 bases. V gave up 0 bases and J gave up 7 bases; unmatched junction bases: 6. Germline CDR1 reads MNHEY; CDR2 reads SVGAGI. CDR3 length: 16 residues. CDR3 sequence: CASSYSASGSLNEQFF. CDR3 in DNA: TGTGCCAGCAGTTACTCCGCTAGCGGGAGTCTGAATGAGCAGTTCTTC.

The gene calls are TRBV7-2 and TRBJ2-7; TRBD2 matches 8 bases. Germline V CDR1 and CDR2: SGHTA, FQGNSA. The CDR3 totals 13 residues. With V trimmed by 5 bases and J by 6 bases, 6 bases remained unmatched. CDR3 loop: CASSLITSGEQYF. The CDR3 coding sequence is TGTGCCAGCAGCCTCATCACTAGCGGCGAGCAGTACTTC.

This chain joins TRBV2 and TRBJ2-7; D perhaps matches TRBD1 (6 bases). Germline CDR1 and CDR2: SNHLY and FYNNEI. The CDR3 spans 15 residues. Trimming removed 1 base from V and 2 bases from J, with 12 bases in between. CDR3 protein: CASSEGPGTTYEQYF. The CDR3 nucleotides read TGTGCCAGCAGTGAAGGCCCAGGGACAACCTACGAGCAGTACTTC.

This chain links TRBV28 with TRBJ1-5, with D tentatively TRBD1 (5 bases). CDR1 and CDR2 from the germline V gene are MDHEN and SYDVKM. V was cut by 4 bases and J by 0 bases, with 13 bases left in between. The CDR3 has 16 residues. DNA for the CDR3: TGTGCCAGCAGTTACCTCTCTGACAGTAGCAATCAGCCCCAGCATTTT. Amino acid sequence: CASSYLSDSSNQPQHF.

The chain joins TRBV7-6 to TRBJ1-5; D may be TRBD1 (6 bases). This CDR3 spans 14 amino acids. V lost 6 bases and J 3 bases, leaving 12 bases between the germline ends. Germline CDR1 reads SGHVS; CDR2 reads FNYEAQ. Written as DNA, the CDR3 is TGTGCCAGCAGTCTCCGGGACAACAATCAGCCCCAGCATTTT. It is translated as CASSLRDNNQPQHF.

Judged by abundance, this clone is medium-sized (0.01 to 0.1%). The CDR3 reads CATSSTGSPGNTIYF. CDR3 in DNA: TGTGCCACCAGCAGCACAGGGAGTCCAGGAAACACCATATATTTT. The chain carries TRBV15 and TRBJ1-3, with D possibly matching TRBD1 (6 bases). The germline V gene encodes CDR1 LNHNV and CDR2 YYDKDF (reference sequence). This CDR3 comprises 15 residues. Trimming left V 3 bases short and J 4 bases short, with 13 bases between.

The rearrangement uses TRBV7-9 and TRBJ2-6, with D maybe TRBD1 (6 bases). Germline V gene sequence: CDR1 SEHNR, CDR2 FQNEAQ (reference sequence). V lost 11 bases and J lost 1, with 27 bases in between. The CDR3 consists of 19 residues. CDR3 in amino acids: CAGPTGLRTFNSGANVLTF. The CDR3 DNA reads as TGTGCCGGACCAACAGGGCTGAGGACGTTTAATTCTGGGGCCAACGTCCTGACTTTC.

The V gene is TRBV6-6, the J gene TRBJ1-1, with 7 positions matching TRBD1. After removal of 5 bases from V and 0 bases from J, the junction contained 3 bases not matched to a gene. The CDR3 has 14 amino acids. Germline V lookup: CDR1 MNHNY, CDR2 SVGAGI (reference sequence). The CDR3 DNA reads TGTGCCAGCAGTCGACAGGGAATGAACACTGAAGCTTTCTTT. Its protein is CASSRQGMNTEAFF.

This chain joins TRBV7-8 and TRBJ1-1; D gene ambiguous. Trimming shortened V by 5 bases and J by 0 bases, and 19 bases separated the two germline ends. The CDR3 spans 17 residues. The germline V gene encodes CDR1 SGHVS and CDR2 FQNEAQ. The CDR3 sequence: CASSVDPRERMNTEAFF. The CDR3, as DNA: TGTGCCAGCAGCGTAGACCCACGAGAGCGAATGAACACTGAAGCTTTCTTT.

The chain employs TRBV27 and TRBJ2-7, with a possible D match to TRBD1 (6 bases). V was pared by 3 bases and J by 2 bases, with 11 bases between. Germline loops: CDR1 MNHEY, CDR2 SMNVEV (reference sequence). CDR3 length equals 14 residues. In nucleotides, the CDR3 is TGTGCCAGCAGTTTTGCAGGGACACCCTACGAGCAGTACTTC. It codes for CASSFAGTPYEQYF.

The V call is TRBV6-1, the J call TRBJ2-7; the D gene is possibly TRBD1 (6 bases). The length of the CDR3 is 15 residues. Germline CDR1 reads MNHNS; CDR2 reads SASEGT. V was trimmed by 1 base and J by 0 bases, leaving 10 bases between them. CDR3 sequence: CASSEDGGLSYEQYF. As DNA, the CDR3 is TGTGCCAGCAGTGAAGATGGGGGCCTCTCCTACGAGCAGTACTTC.

The chain links TRBV5-6 to TRBJ1-5; D unresolved. Trimming removed 2 bases from V and 1 base from J, with 16 bases in between. CDR3 length equals 17 residues. Germline CDR1 is SGHDT and CDR2 is YYEEEE. The CDR3 spells CASSLGIAGKSNQPQHF. The CDR3 bases are TGTGCCAGCAGCTTAGGGATCGCGGGGAAAAGCAATCAGCCCCAGCATTTT.

The chain links TRBV19 to TRBJ2-1, with D possibly being TRBD1 or TRBD2 (7 bases each). Germline loops: CDR1 LNHDA, CDR2 SQIVND (reference sequence). The CDR3 loop spans 14 amino acids. Trimming stripped 8 bases from V and 5 bases from J, with 16 bases between. CDR3 coding DNA: TGTGCCAGTGGCCAGGGGGGGGACCACAATGAGCAGTTCTTC. It translates to CASGQGGDHNEQFF.

The J gene is TRBJ2-7, the V gene TRBV5-1; TRBD1 is a possible D gene (6 bases). The CDR3 contains 14 residues. CDR1 and CDR2 (germline): SGHRS, YFSETQ. Trimming cost V 3 bases and J 7 bases, with 17 bases left between them. CDR3 nucleotides: TGCGCCAGCAGCTCGGACAGACCAGCTGGGGAGCAGTACTTC. This codes for CASSSDRPAGEQYF.

The chain has TRBV7-2 and TRBJ2-3, with D perhaps matching TRBD2 (6 bases). V gave up 7 bases and J gave up 3 bases, with 14 bases separating them. Germline-derived CDR1 and CDR2 are SGHTA and FQGNSA. CDR3 size: 14 residues. CDR3 protein: CASTPIAETDTQYF. The CDR3 nucleotides are TGTGCCAGCACGCCAATAGCGGAAACAGATACGCAGTATTTT.

This clone is medium-sized in the sample. The chain is built from TRBV30 and TRBJ1-1; D remains ambiguous. CDR1 is GTSNPN and CDR2 is SVGIG in the germline V gene (reference sequence). The V gene lost 2 bases and the J gene lost 11 bases, with 21 bases spanning the gap. The CDR3 contains 14 residues. In nucleotides, the CDR3 is TGTGCCTGGAGTCTAACCCCTCGCAAGGATGGGGCTTTCTTT. It translates to CAWSLTPRKDGAFF.

The rearrangement links TRBV29-1 to TRBJ2-5; possible D gene TRBD2, 6 bases. The germline CDR1 and CDR2 sequences are SQVTM and ANQGSEA. CDR3 length: 12 residues. V lost 3 bases to trimming and J lost 5 bases, with 10 bases between them. CDR3 loop: CSVDVSGETQYF. CDR3 in DNA: TGCAGCGTTGATGTGAGCGGGGAGACCCAGTACTTC.

The J gene is TRBJ1-6, the V gene TRBV5-5, with a tentative D call TRBD1 (5 bases). V was cut by 0 bases and J by 11 bases, with 6 bases left in between. Per the germline V gene, CDR1 is SGHKS and CDR2 is YYEKEE (reference sequence). The CDR3 loop spans 12 amino acids. The CDR3 loop is CASSLAGPPLHF. The CDR3 nucleotides are TGTGCCAGCAGCTTGGCGGGGCCACCCCTCCACTTT.

This clone was counted a single time. This chain's CDR3 is CASSLFWTGAISNQPQHF. CDR3 bases: TGTGCCAGCAGTTTATTCTGGACAGGGGCGATTAGCAATCAGCCCCAGCATTTT. The chain recombines TRBV28 with TRBJ1-5; 9 bases agree with TRBD1. Germline V gives CDR1 MDHEN, CDR2 SYDVKM. The CDR3 spans 18 residues. J was trimmed by 0 bases and V by 1 base; bases with no gene match: 7.

The chain is built from TRBV30 and TRBJ1-5; D unclear. Germline loops: CDR1 GTSNPN, CDR2 SVGIG (reference sequence). This CDR3 has 13 amino acids. V was trimmed by 3 bases and J by 2 bases, leaving 8 bases between them. The CDR3 bases are TGTGCCTGGAGGATCGGAGGCAATCAGCCCCAGCATTTT. It codes for CAWRIGGNQPQHF.

The chain combines TRBV19 with TRBJ2-2; 10 bases line up with TRBD1. The J segment lost 7 bases and the V segment lost 4 bases, leaving 3 bases of the junction unmatched. The CDR3 extends over 14 amino acids. Per germline, CDR1 LNHDA and CDR2 SQIVND (reference sequence). The CDR3 nucleotides are TGTGCCAGTAGTACGACAGGGGGCGGCGGGGAGCTGTTTTTT. It is translated as CASSTTGGGGELFF.

The chain joins TRBV27 to TRBJ2-7, with 7 bases aligning to TRBD2. Germline V lookup: CDR1 MNHEY, CDR2 SMNVEV (reference sequence). After removal of 6 bases from V and 0 bases from J, the junction contained 11 bases not matched to a gene. This CDR3 has 16 residues. DNA of the CDR3: TGTGCCAGCAGCCAATCCACTAGCGTGAGCTCCTACGAGCAGTACTTC. Its protein is CASSQSTSVSSYEQYF.

The chain uses TRBV29-1 and TRBJ2-2; D ambiguous. There are 15 residues in the CDR3. V gave up 2 bases and J gave up 0 bases, with 10 bases separating them. In germline, CDR1 is SQVTM, CDR2 ANQGSEA. The CDR3 nucleotides are TGCAGCGTTGAAACGATACACGCGAACACCGGGGAGCTGTTTTTT. Translated, it gives CSVETIHANTGELFF.

This chain joins TRBV5-6 and TRBJ2-1; 7 bases agree with TRBD2. The CDR3 is 17 residues long. Germline-derived CDR1 and CDR2 are SGHDT and YYEEEE. V gave up 0 bases and J gave up 0 bases; unmatched junction bases: 6. CDR3 DNA sequence: TGTGCCAGCAGCTTGGAGGGAGGGGTGAGCTCCTACAATGAGCAGTTCTTC. Its protein is CASSLEGGVSSYNEQFF. Variable domain in full (rest from reference TRBV5-6 and TRBJ2-1): DAGVTQSPTHLIKTRGQQVTLRCSPKSGHDTVSWYQQALGQGPQFIFQYYEEEERQRGNFPDRFSGHQFPNYSSELNVNALLLGDSALYLCASSLEGGVSSYNEQFFGPGTRLTVL.

This clone appeared once. The chain joins TRBV19 to TRBJ2-7; D may correspond to TRBD1 or TRBD2 (5 bases each). Germline-derived CDR1 and CDR2 are LNHDA and SQIVND (reference sequence). The CDR3 is 13 amino acids. Trimming removed 5 bases at V and 6 bases at J, with 14 bases between. In DNA, the CDR3 is TGTGCCAGTAGTCTTACTGGGACGGGCGAGCAGTACTTC. Its translation: CASSLTGTGEQYF.